This TCR beta chain was obtained from a study of T cell repertoires in ileal Crohn's disease. Deletions cut 3 bases from V and 0 bases from J, with 9 bases between. The germline V gene has CDR1 SGDLS and CDR2 YYNGEE. This CDR3 region has 15 residues. Here immunoSEQ multiplex PCR was the method, and the copy in TCRdb shows in-frame clones only, minus some. Among approximately 9,400 clones listed, 70% to 80% were seen once. This clone was seen a few times. The sequencing sample was made of ileal tissue. The source of this sequence is an adult with Crohn's disease. This chain uses TRBV9 with TRBJ2-2, with unresolved D. CDR3 protein: CASSGSAANTGELFF. CDR3 coding DNA: TGTGCCAGCAGCGGCAGCGCAGCGAACACCGGGGAGCTGTTTTTT.